This is a list of T cell receptor beta chains from one sample in a study of blood T cells in healthy people across ages. TCRdb itself ran the 5' RACE reads through MiXCR, one entry per CDR3 protein. This table has about a million distinct CDR3 sequences, under 40% appearing once. Sequences were obtained from blood. The receptor source for this set is a man younger than 30 in good health. Both conserved end residues are part of each CDR3. Each record gives: V gene, J gene, D gene, clone size, CDR3 protein, CDR3 DNA. D genes are given only for firm matches. Some rows have no size entry. The others give once, few or many, or a class for an expanded clone.

TRBV7-2	TRBJ2-3	-	few	CASSPGTIYADTQYF	TGTGCCAGCAGCCCCGGGACAATTTACGCAGATACGCAGTATTTT
TRBV18	TRBJ2-1	-	many	CASSPSSYNEQFF	TGTGCCAGCAGTCCCAGCTCCTACAATGAGCAGTTCTTC
TRBV7-8	TRBJ1-1	-	-	CASSPKMNTEAFF	TGTGCCAGCAGCCCCAAGATGAACACTGAAGCTTTCTTT
TRBV12-3/TRBV12-4	TRBJ1-1	-	-	CASTTRGGITEAFF	TGTGCCAGCACCACCCGCGGGGGGATCACTGAAGCTTTCTTT
TRBV9	TRBJ1-2	-	-	CASSPSGTPYGYTF	TGTGCCAGCAGCCCCTCCGGGACACCATATGGCTACACCTTC
TRBV5-5	TRBJ1-1	-	-	CASSLSPRRNTEAFF	TGTGCCAGCAGCTTATCCCCGAGACGGAACACTGAAGCTTTCTTT
TRBV4-2	TRBJ1-5	-	-	CASSLFAGKSNQPQHF	TGTGCCAGCAGCCTCTTCGCGGGAAAAAGCAATCAGCCCCAGCATTTT
TRBV25-1	TRBJ2-3	-	-	CASSDPRQDAGTDTQYF	TGTGCCAGCAGTGATCCCCGACAGGACGCGGGCACAGATACGCAGTATTTT
TRBV2	TRBJ2-1	-	-	CASSERGPVNGQFF	TGTGCCAGCAGTGAACGGGGGCCTGTAAATGGGCAGTTCTTC
TRBV14	TRBJ1-4	-	few	CASSQQQIRTDRNEKLFF	TGTGCCAGCAGCCAACAACAAATTCGGACAGACAGGAATGAAAAACTGTTTTTT
TRBV4-2	TRBJ1-6	TRBD1	few	CASSQDIWGQVSDSPLHF	TGTGCCAGCAGCCAAGACATTTGGGGACAGGTTTCTGATTCACCCCTCCACTTT